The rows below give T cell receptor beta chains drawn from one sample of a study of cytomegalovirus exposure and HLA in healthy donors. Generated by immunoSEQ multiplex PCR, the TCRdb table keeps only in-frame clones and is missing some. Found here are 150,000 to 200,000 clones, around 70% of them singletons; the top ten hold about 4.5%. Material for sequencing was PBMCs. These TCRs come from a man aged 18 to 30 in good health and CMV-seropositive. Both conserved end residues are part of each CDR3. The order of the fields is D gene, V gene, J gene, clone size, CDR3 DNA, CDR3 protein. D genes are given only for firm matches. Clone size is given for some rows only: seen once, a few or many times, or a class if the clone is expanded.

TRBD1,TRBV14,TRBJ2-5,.,TGTGCCAGCAGCCAAGATAGGAGGGAGTTTTTTAGGACAGGGGTGGGGGAGACCCAGTACTTC,CASSQDRREFFRTGVGETQYF
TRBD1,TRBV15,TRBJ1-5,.,TGTGCCACCAGCAGAGTCAGGGGGCTCGATAGCAATCAGCCCCAGCATTTT,CATSRVRGLDSNQPQHF
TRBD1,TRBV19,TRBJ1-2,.,TGTGCCAGTAGTACCACCCGGGACAGGGTGGGCTACACCTTC,CASSTTRDRVGYTF
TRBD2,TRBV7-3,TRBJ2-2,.,TGTGCCAGCAGCTCCGGACTAGCGGGGGGGACCGGGGAGCTGTTTTTT,CASSSGLAGGTGELFF
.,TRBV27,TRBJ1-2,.,TGTGCCAGCAGTTTAAATCCGGGTGGCGGCTACACCTTC,CASSLNPGGGYTF
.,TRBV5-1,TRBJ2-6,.,TGCGCCAGCAGCTTCGCGTTCTCTGGGGCCAACGTCCTGACTTTC,CASSFAFSGANVLTF
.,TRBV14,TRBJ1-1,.,TGTGCCAGCAGCCAAGCCGGGACTAGGACTGAAGCTTTCTTT,CASSQAGTRTEAFF
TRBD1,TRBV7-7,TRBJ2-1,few,TGTGCTAGCAGCTTGTCCGGGACAGGGGTAAATGAGCAGTTCTTC,CASSLSGTGVNEQFF
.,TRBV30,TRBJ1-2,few,TGTGCCTCGAACCCTCTTTGGGGAGGAGGCTACACCTTC,CASNPLWGGGYTF
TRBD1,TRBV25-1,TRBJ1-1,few,TGTGCCAGCAGTGACCCGACAGGGTATAGCACTGAAGCTTTCTTT,CASSDPTGYSTEAFF
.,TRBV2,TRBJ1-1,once,TGTGCCAGCAGTGAAGCGGGGGGGGCGGTTATAAACACTGAAGCTTTCTTT,CASSEAGGAVINTEAFF
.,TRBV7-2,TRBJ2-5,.,TGTGCCAGCAGCTTCCCGAGACAGCAAGAGACCCAGTACTTC,CASSFPRQQETQYF
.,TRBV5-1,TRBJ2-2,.,TGCGCCAGCAGCCTAGACAGAAACACCGGGGAGCTGTTTTTT,CASSLDRNTGELFF
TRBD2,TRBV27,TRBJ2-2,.,TGTGCCAGCAGTTCGGGACTAGCGGGAGAGTACGGGGAGCTGTTTTTT,CASSSGLAGEYGELFF
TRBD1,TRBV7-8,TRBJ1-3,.,TGTGCCAGCAGCTTAGAGGCGACAGGGGCTGGAAACACCATATATTTT,CASSLEATGAGNTIYF
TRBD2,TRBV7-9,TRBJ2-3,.,TGTGCCAGCAGCTTGCGGGGACTAGCGGGAGCCGAGAAAGATACGCAGTATTTT,CASSLRGLAGAEKDTQYF
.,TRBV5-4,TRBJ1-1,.,TGTGCCAGCAGTTTTGGGTCAGGTACTGAAGCTTTCTTT,CASSFGSGTEAFF
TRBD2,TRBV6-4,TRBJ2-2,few,TGTGCCAGCAGTCGGACTAGCGGAGATACCGGGGAGCTGTTTTTT,CASSRTSGDTGELFF
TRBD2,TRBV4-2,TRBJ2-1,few,TGTGCCAGCAGCCAAGAAGAGGCCGGGACTAGCGGGAGGGCCGTTGAGCAGTTCTTC,CASSQEEAGTSGRAVEQFF
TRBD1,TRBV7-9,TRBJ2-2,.,TGTGCCAGCAGCACCTTCCGGGACAGCAACACCGGGGAGCTGTTTTTT,CASSTFRDSNTGELFF
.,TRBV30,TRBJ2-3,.,TGTGCCTGGGCCCGACTCAATACGCAGTATTTT,CAWARLNTQYF
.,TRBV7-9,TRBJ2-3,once,TGTGCCAGCAGCTCGGCAGATACGCAGTATTTT,CASSSADTQYF
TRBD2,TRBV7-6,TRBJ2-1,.,TGTGCCAGCAGCCAGGGACTAGCGGGAACTTTTACCTACAATGAGCAGTTCTTC,CASSQGLAGTFTYNEQFF
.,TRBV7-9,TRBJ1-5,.,TGTGCCAGCAGCCAGGACGGGGATCAGCCCCAGCATTTT,CASSQDGDQPQHF
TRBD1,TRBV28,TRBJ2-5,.,TGTGCCAGCAGTCTAACAGGGGCGCAGGAGACCCAGTACTTC,CASSLTGAQETQYF
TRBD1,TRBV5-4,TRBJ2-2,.,TGTGCCAGCAGCTTAAAGGACAGGGCTGGCGGGGAGCTGTTTTTT,CASSLKDRAGGELFF
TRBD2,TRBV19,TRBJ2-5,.,TGTGCCAGTAGTCGGGGCGGGGGGGCGTGGGAGACCCAGTACTTC,CASSRGGGAWETQYF
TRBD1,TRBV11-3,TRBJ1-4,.,TGTGCCAGCAGCTCCCGACAGGGGACTAATGAAAAACTGTTTTTT,CASSSRQGTNEKLFF
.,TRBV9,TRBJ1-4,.,TGTGCCAGCAGCGGGGGGACACACGAAAAACTGTTTTTT,CASSGGTHEKLFF